The present TCR beta chain was sequenced within a study of T cell responses to AZD1222 COVID-19 vaccine. Findings and caveats of the study: Sampled repertoires all dated from after the peak T cell response.

TCRdb's copy holds only in-frame clones and misses some; the assay was immunoSEQ multiplex PCR. This table has approximately 140,000 clones, 89% appearing once. This CDR3 contains 16 residues. Trimming took 7 bases from V and 2 from J; bases not matched to a gene: 10. Looked up from germline, CDR1 is SNHLY and CDR2 is FYNNEI. Turning to this clone: Its antigen is unknown.

The chain couples TRBV2 to TRBJ2-3; TRBD2 agrees at 9 bases. The sequencing used peripheral blood, collected on day 0 of AZD1222 vaccination. The source of this sequence is an adult in good health. CDR3 loop: CASTSQLAGVTDTQYF. The CDR3 coding sequence is TGTGCCAGCACCTCCCAGTTAGCGGGAGTCACAGATACGCAGTATTTT.